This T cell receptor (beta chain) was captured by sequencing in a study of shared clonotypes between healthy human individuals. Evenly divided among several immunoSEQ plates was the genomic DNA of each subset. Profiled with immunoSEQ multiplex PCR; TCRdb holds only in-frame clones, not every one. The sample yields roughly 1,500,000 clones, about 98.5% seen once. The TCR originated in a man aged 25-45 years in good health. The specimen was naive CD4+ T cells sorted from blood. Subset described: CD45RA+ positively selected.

The CDR3 coding sequence is TGTGCCAGCAGTTCCGCGGGACAGGGAAATGACTATGGCTACACCTTC. Translation gives CASSSAGQGNDYGYTF. The chain recombines TRBV6-6 with TRBJ1-2; 9 bases are a match to TRBD1. J gave up 3 bases and V 4 bases, and 9 bases lay outside the gene matches. Germline V gives CDR1 MNHNY, CDR2 SVGAGI (reference sequence). The CDR3 extends over 16 amino acids.